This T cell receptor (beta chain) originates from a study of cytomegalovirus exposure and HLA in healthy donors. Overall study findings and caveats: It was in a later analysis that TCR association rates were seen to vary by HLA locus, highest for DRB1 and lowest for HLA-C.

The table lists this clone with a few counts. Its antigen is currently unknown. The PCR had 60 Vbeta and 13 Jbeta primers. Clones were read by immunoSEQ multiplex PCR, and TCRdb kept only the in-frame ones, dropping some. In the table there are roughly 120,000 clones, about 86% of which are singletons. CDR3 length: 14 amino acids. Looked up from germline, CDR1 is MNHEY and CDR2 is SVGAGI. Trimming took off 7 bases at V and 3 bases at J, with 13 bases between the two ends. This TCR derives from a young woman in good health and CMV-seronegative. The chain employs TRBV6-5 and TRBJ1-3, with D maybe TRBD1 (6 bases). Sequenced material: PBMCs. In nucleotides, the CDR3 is TGTGCCAGCACCTCAGGGGCGGGTGGAAACACCATATATTTT. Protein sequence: CASTSGAGGNTIYF.